This T cell receptor beta chain was obtained from a study of blood T cell repertoires in COVID-19 (dated by TCRdb to the early 2020s). Looking at the study overall: Collaborator samples came from the United States, Italy and Spain and covered acute and convalescent phases of COVID-19. A de-identified subject ID, COVID-19 status, age in years and sex were almost always included in the sample metadata. The material from the prospective study consisted of cDNA or gDNA derived from T cells, B-cell-depleted T cells, or PBMCs. The repertoires were released in a freely available public database meant as a resource for research on the immune response to SARS-CoV-2. Samples came from the ongoing ImmuneRACE study (first 160 participants) plus 1,254 subjects from 6 global collaborators. The dataset comprised deeply sampled blood TCRbeta repertoires from subjects exposed to, actively infected with, or recovered from COVID-19. Where available, HLA class I and class II types were obtained from metadata supplied by the sample provider rather than from assay-based typing. Study-level results and caveats: The amount of clinical and demographic metadata varied by source and participant and was provided uncurated.

The immunoSEQ Assay, a bias-controlled multiplex PCR, was used to amplify TCRbeta CDR3 regions from genomic DNA. The paper's data handling went like this. Within the assay, amplification of reference gene primers was used to estimate how many nucleated cells each sample contained. To quantify the absolute abundance of each unique TCRbeta CDR3 rearrangement, sequence reads were collapsed and filtered. For each sample, productive Simpson clonality was calculated as the square root of Simpson's diversity index over productive rearrangements. TCRdb holds this immuneACCESS table with in-frame rearrangements only. Some clones are missing; in checked studies, unresolved V genes explain under half, and the rest has no known cause. V and J calls and clone size come straight from that table; D and trimming were deduced from the DNA. This sample lists around 250,000 clones; 75% to 90% were detected once. The ten most abundant clones make up less than 3% of the sample.

From the cysteine up to the phenylalanine, the CDR3 has a length of 17 residues. Kept here is only the CDR3 DNA, which spans 51 bases and is read in frame from base 1. The germline V gene (reference sequence) gives CDR1 as MNHEY and CDR2 as SMNVEV. V has 1 base trimmed and J has 3 bases trimmed; junction bases matching no gene number 2. The collaborating institutions used their own protocols to collect whole blood in K2EDTA tubes. Collaborator samples were shipped for TCRbeta analysis as frozen whole blood, isolated PBMCs, or DNA extracted from either sample type. A remark on this clone: The target of this receptor is not known. It has no much larger one-base neighbor in the sample; base qualities were not kept.

This chain is built from TRBV27 and TRBJ2-3, with 15 middle bases fitting TRBD2. Sequencing used peripheral blood. The TCR was taken from a woman aged 25 to 39 with active or convalescent COVID-19. The DNA sequence is TGTGCCAGCAGTTTATTAGGACTAGCGGGGGGGACAGATACGCAGTATTTT. The translation is CASSLLGLAGGTDTQYF.